Listed below are T cell receptor beta chains from one sample, sequenced in a study of control samples from healthy donors and cancer patients. Repertoires were generated with immunoSEQ multiplex PCR, while TCRdb's copy carries only in-frame clones and drops some. The table shows about 13,000 clones, with roughly 71% occurring only once. Sequences were obtained from formalin-fixed, paraffin-embedded tissue. The receptors come from a male donor with melanoma. Both conserved end residues are part of each CDR3. A D gene is named only where the DNA matches it firmly. Clone size appears in some rows only: once, few, many, or a class for an expanded clone.

size,D,V,J,length,CDR3,DNA
once,TRBD2,TRBV4-2,TRBJ2-5,17,CASSQDYSGGPEETQYF,TGTGCCAGCAGCCAAGATTATAGCGGGGGCCCGGAGGAGACCCAGTACTTC
few,.,TRBV6-2/TRBV6-3,TRBJ2-7,13,CASSWVEASEQYF,TGTGCCAGCAGTTGGGTAGAGGCTAGCGAGCAGTACTTC
.,.,TRBV13,TRBJ2-7,14,CASSSQGDGYEQYF,TGTGCCAGCAGCTCTCAGGGAGACGGCTACGAGCAGTACTTC
.,.,TRBV7-7,TRBJ2-2,15,CASSLDRVAAGELFF,TGTGCCAGCAGCTTAGACAGGGTTGCCGCCGGGGAGCTGTTTTTT
.,TRBD1,TRBV6-2/TRBV6-3,TRBJ1-6,17,CASSFFLGQGMSSPLHF,TGTGCCAGCAGTTTTTTTCTGGGACAGGGGATGAGTTCACCCCTCCACTTT
.,.,TRBV5-4,TRBJ2-2,14,CASSLAGVTGELFF,TGTGCCAGCAGCTTGGCTGGGGTTACCGGGGAGCTGTTTTTT
.,.,TRBV12-3/TRBV12-4,TRBJ2-7,13,CASSFATGREQYF,TGTGCCAGCAGTTTCGCGACAGGGAGGGAGCAGTACTTC
.,.,TRBV11-2,TRBJ2-7,14,CASSLDRIHNEQYF,TGTGCCAGCAGCTTAGACAGGATCCATAACGAGCAGTACTTC
.,.,TRBV6-5,TRBJ1-4,14,CASSYGGGGEKLFF,TGTGCCAGCAGTTACGGGGGGGGCGGCGAAAAACTGTTTTTT
.,.,TRBV5-1,TRBJ1-2,14,CASSLFGQGDGYTF,TGCGCCAGCAGCTTGTTCGGGCAGGGAGATGGCTACACCTTC
.,.,TRBV7-6,TRBJ2-1,11,CASSLADEQFF,TGTGCCAGCAGCTTAGCGGATGAGCAGTTCTTC
.,.,TRBV11-3,TRBJ2-2,14,CASSPDTHTGELFF,TGTGCCAGCAGCCCCGACACCCACACCGGGGAGCTGTTTTTT
medium-sized,.,TRBV30,TRBJ2-2,13,CAWPEVGTGELFF,TGTGCCTGGCCCGAAGTAGGGACCGGGGAGCTGTTTTTT
.,TRBD2,TRBV6-5,TRBJ2-3,14,CASRLAVSTDTQYF,TGTGCCAGCAGACTAGCGGTGAGCACAGATACGCAGTATTTT
.,.,TRBV27,TRBJ1-2,11,CASILVFGYTF,.
.,.,TRBV4-2,TRBJ2-2,16,CASSQDSGSGAGELFF,TGTGCCAGCAGCCAAGATTCAGGTAGCGGCGCAGGGGAGCTGTTTTTT
.,.,TRBV5-1,TRBJ2-3,12,CASSLETDTQYF,TGCGCCAGCAGCTTGGAAACAGATACGCAGTATTTT
.,.,TRBV6-1,TRBJ1-6,13,CASSEGFNSPLHF,TGTGCCAGCAGTGAGGGTTTTAATTCACCCCTCCACTTT
.,.,TRBV7-2,TRBJ1-6,13,CASSQTYNSPLHF,TGTGCCAGCAGCCAGACATATAATTCACCCCTCCACTTT
.,.,TRBV5-5,TRBJ1-5,16,CASSLVPSRGNQPQHF,TGTGCCAGCAGCTTGGTCCCCTCCCGAGGGAATCAGCCCCAGCATTTT
.,.,TRBV11-3,TRBJ2-2,16,CASSLIKRSNTGELFF,TGTGCCAGCAGCTTAATTAAGCGATCGAACACCGGGGAGCTGTTTTTT
.,TRBD1,TRBV5-4,TRBJ1-6,19,CASSFSRTGLGSYNSPLHF,TGTGCCAGCAGCTTCTCCCGGACAGGTCTCGGCTCCTATAATTCACCCCTCCACTTT
.,.,TRBV14,TRBJ2-1,12,CASSPRWEEQFF,TGTGCCAGCAGCCCCCGGTGGGAGGAGCAGTTCTTC
.,.,TRBV6-5,TRBJ2-3,16,CASSYWAARTTDTQYF,TGTGCCAGCAGTTACTGGGCGGCCCGTACCACAGATACGCAGTATTTT
medium-sized,.,TRBV5-4,TRBJ2-3,15,CASRDFSYATDTQYF,TGTGCCAGTCGGGACTTCTCCTATGCCACAGATACGCAGTATTTT
.,TRBD1,TRBV30,TRBJ1-2,13,CAWNYGTGYGYTF,TGTGCCTGGAACTACGGGACAGGCTATGGCTACACCTTC
.,.,TRBV7-2,TRBJ1-2,18,CASSFFPSPGSANYGYTF,TGTGCCAGCAGCTTTTTCCCCTCCCCCGGATCCGCTAACTATGGCTACACCTTC
.,TRBD1,TRBV19,TRBJ2-7,16,CASSTSTGGTSYEQYF,TGTGCCAGTAGTACCTCGACAGGGGGTACCTCCTACGAGCAGTACTTC